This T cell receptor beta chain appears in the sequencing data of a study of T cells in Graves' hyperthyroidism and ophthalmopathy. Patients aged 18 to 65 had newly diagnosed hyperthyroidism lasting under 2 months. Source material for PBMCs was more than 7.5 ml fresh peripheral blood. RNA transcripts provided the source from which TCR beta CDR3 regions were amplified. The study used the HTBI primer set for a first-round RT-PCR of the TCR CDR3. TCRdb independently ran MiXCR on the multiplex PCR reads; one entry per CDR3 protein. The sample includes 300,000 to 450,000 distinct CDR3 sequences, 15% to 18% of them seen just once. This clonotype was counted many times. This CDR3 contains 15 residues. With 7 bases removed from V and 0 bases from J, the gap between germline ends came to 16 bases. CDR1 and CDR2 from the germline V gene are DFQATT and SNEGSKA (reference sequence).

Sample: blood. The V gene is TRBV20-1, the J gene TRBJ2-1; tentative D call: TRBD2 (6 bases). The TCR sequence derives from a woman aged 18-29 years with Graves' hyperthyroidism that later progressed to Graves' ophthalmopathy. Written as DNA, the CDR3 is TGCAGTGTCCCTTGGATGGGGGGCTCCTACAATGAGCAGTTCTTC. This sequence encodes CSVPWMGGSYNEQFF.